This record concerns one T cell receptor beta chain sequence. The sample holds other DNA sequences that translate to the same CDR3. These donors counted as nominally healthy when sampled, but unrecorded immune exposures were likely. A multiplex PCR was run with 60 Vbeta primers and 13 Jbeta primers. Only in-frame clones appear in the TCRdb table, and some are missing; sequencing was by immunoSEQ multiplex PCR. The sample includes about 190,000 clones, roughly four fifths of them seen just once. The data originate from a study of cytomegalovirus exposure and HLA in healthy donors. This CDR3 contains 15 residues. V was cut by 8 bases and J by 6 bases, with 20 bases left in between. The germline gives CDR1 MDHEN, CDR2 SYDVKM.

This chain joins TRBV28 and TRBJ1-5; possible D gene TRBD1, 6 bases. The TCR was taken from a woman aged 18-29 years in good health and CMV-seropositive. The specimen sequenced was PBMCs. The CDR3 region is CASGSPGGRFQPQHF. For the CDR3, the DNA is TGTGCCAGCGGGTCCCCCGGGGGGCGCTTTCAGCCCCAGCATTTT.